The T cell receptor (beta chain) described here comes from a study of technical replicates of blood from a handful of donors. TCRdb keeps only in-frame clones here, not all; method: immunoSEQ multiplex PCR. The data show under 85,000 clones, with roughly 94% seen just once and over 0.25% held by the top ten. CDR3 size: 15 residues. The germline V gene has CDR1 SEHNR and CDR2 FQNEAQ (reference sequence). The ends lost 3 bases at V and 3 bases at J; junction bases unmatched: 4. What was sequenced was T cells isolated from PBMCs. The source is a human donor in good health. V and J are TRBV7-9 and TRBJ2-7; TRBD2 agrees at 11 bases. The CDR3 loop is CASSFAGLAGYEQYF. CDR3 DNA: TGTGCCAGCAGCTTTGCAGGACTAGCGGGCTACGAGCAGTACTTC.